Each of the 23 T cell receptor beta chains below was sequenced from the same sample in a study of shared clonotypes between healthy human individuals. CD45RO-negative, CCR7-selected cells formed the naive CD8 fraction, which excluded terminally differentiated effector memory CD45RA+ cells. Some clones are missing from TCRdb's copy, which holds only in-frame ones; the method was immunoSEQ multiplex PCR. The top ten clones hold about 0.12% of a sample with hundreds of thousands of clones, about 95% of them seen once. Sequencing input: naive CD8+ T cells sorted from blood. The source of these receptors is a woman aged 30 to 39 in good health.

The table lists this clone with a count of one. The gene calls are TRBV28 and TRBJ1-5; D is perhaps TRBD1 (5 bases). CDR1 is MDHEN, CDR2 SYDVKM, per germline. This CDR3 contains 14 residues. V was shortened by 6 bases and J by 4 bases, with 13 bases between the two germline ends. The CDR3 nucleotides are TGTGCCAGCAGACGACAGTCCTCAAATCAGCCCCAGCATTTT. This encodes CASRRQSSNQPQHF.

The J gene is TRBJ2-7, the V gene TRBV29-1; 12 nucleotides agree with TRBD1. CDR1 is SQVTM and CDR2 is ANQGSEA in the germline V gene. The CDR3 spans 14 residues. Trimming at V came to 5 bases and at J to 3 bases, leaving 5 bases not matched to a gene. CDR3 in DNA: TGCAGCGTTACGGGACAGGGGGCCAGCTACGAGCAGTACTTC. Amino acids: CSVTGQGASYEQYF.

The chain couples TRBV28 to TRBJ2-3, with a possible D match to TRBD1 (5 bases). The V end was cut by 6 bases, the J end by 4 bases, with 11 bases between. Germline CDR1 reads MDHEN; CDR2 reads SYDVKM. This CDR3 region has 13 residues. The CDR3 here is CASSRPGPDTQYF. The CDR3 DNA reads TGTGCCAGCAGCCGACCAGGGCCAGATACGCAGTATTTT.

J is TRBJ2-1 and V is TRBV12-5; 9 bases fit TRBD1. CDR3 size: 16 residues. Germline values: CDR1 LGHNT, CDR2 FRNRAP. Unmatched junction bases numbered 12, after V lost 5 bases and J lost 7 bases. The CDR3 reads CASGPRDREPLNEQFF. CDR3 DNA sequence: TGTGCTAGTGGTCCAAGGGACAGGGAGCCTTTGAATGAGCAGTTCTTC.

The chain carries TRBV27 and TRBJ1-1; 8 nucleotides match TRBD1. The CDR3 has 16 residues. CDR1 and CDR2 (germline): MNHEY, SMNVEV (reference sequence). Losses at the gene ends were 3 bases for V and 5 bases for J; bases not matched to a gene: 11. The CDR3 nucleotides are TGTGCCAGCAGTTTGGGTCCCGGACAGGGTTGGACTGAAGCTTTCTTT. As protein: CASSLGPGQGWTEAFF.

V usage is TRBV27 and J usage is TRBJ1-5, with TRBD1 as a possible D gene (5 bases). The CDR3 extends over 14 amino acids. The germline CDR1 and CDR2 sequences are MNHEY and SMNVEV (reference sequence). V lost 3 bases and J 8 bases, leaving 14 bases between the germline ends. The DNA for the CDR3 is TGTGCCAGCAGTTTCAGGGAAGAGGGAGAGCCCCAGCATTTT. Protein: CASSFREEGEPQHF.

This rearrangement joins TRBV14 to TRBJ2-1; no reliable D call. V gave up 4 bases and J gave up 5 bases, with 9 bases separating them. Germline V gene data show CDR1 as SGHDN and CDR2 as FVKESK. The CDR3 runs to 13 residues. CDR3 loop: CASSLALDNEQFF. The CDR3 nucleotides read TGTGCCAGCAGCCTAGCATTGGACAATGAGCAGTTCTTC.

This chain connects TRBV11-2 to TRBJ2-3, with D hard to call. Germline V lookup: CDR1 SGHAT, CDR2 FQNNGV. This CDR3 region has 12 residues. Trimming stripped 1 base from V and 6 bases from J, with 5 bases between. The CDR3 sequence: CASSLAVDTQYF. Written as DNA, the CDR3 is TGTGCCAGCAGCTTAGCGGTGGATACGCAGTATTTT. Complete variable domain (other parts from reference TRBV11-2 and TRBJ2-3): EAGVAQSPRYKIIEKRQSVAFWCNPISGHATLYWYQQILGQGPKLLIQFQNNGVVDDSQLPKDRFSAERLKGVDSTLKIQPAKLEDSAVYLCASSLAVDTQYFGPGTRLTVL.

The chain uses TRBV27 and TRBJ2-3, with no clear D. The CDR3 runs to 13 residues. CDR1 MNHEY and CDR2 SMNVEV come from the germline V gene (reference sequence). The ends were cut back, 4 bases at V and 5 bases at J, with 10 bases in the middle. The CDR3 protein is CASSYASEDTQYF. Written as DNA, the CDR3 is TGTGCCAGCAGTTACGCTAGTGAAGATACGCAGTATTTT.

The rearrangement links TRBV21-1 to TRBJ2-2; the table calls TRBD2, which could not be checked here. TRBV21-1 is annotated as a pseudogene. The CDR3 has 14 residues. CDR3 region: CASSERWEVGELFF. As DNA, the CDR3 is TGTGCCAGCAGCGAACGTTGGGAGGTCGGGGAGCTGTTTTTT.

The chain combines TRBV11-3 with TRBJ1-1, with D possibly TRBD1 on 6 matching bases. Trimming removed 0 bases at V and 5 bases at J, with 13 bases between. Germline V gives CDR1 SGHNT, CDR2 YENEEA. The CDR3 covers 15 residues. The DNA of the CDR3 is TGTGCCAGCAGCTTAGATTCGGGGGCCCGGACTGAAGCTTTCTTT. It specifies CASSLDSGARTEAFF.

A note on this clone: In the same sample, other DNA sequences code for this CDR3. V usage is TRBV28 and J usage is TRBJ2-2; 7 nucleotides agree with TRBD1. Germline V CDR1 and CDR2: MDHEN, SYDVKM. Trimming at V came to 3 bases and at J to 3 bases, leaving 1 base not matched to a gene. CDR3 length: 14 residues. CDR3 sequence (DNA): TGTGCCAGCAGTTTGACAGGGTACACCGGGGAGCTGTTTTTT. The encoded protein is CASSLTGYTGELFF.

This rearrangement joins TRBV11-2 to TRBJ2-3; D tentatively reads TRBD1 or TRBD2 (5 bases each). CDR1 and CDR2 (germline): SGHAT, FQNNGV. The CDR3 has 16 residues. The germline V and J ends were trimmed by 4 bases and 2 bases, with 16 bases remaining between them. The CDR3 sequence: CASSSLVGTATDTQYF. CDR3 nucleotide sequence: TGTGCCAGCAGCTCGCTTGTCGGGACCGCCACAGATACGCAGTATTTT.

V gene TRBV6-5 combines with J gene TRBJ1-5; D is ambiguous. V lost 0 bases to trimming and J lost 7 bases, with 7 bases between them. Germline V gene lookup returns CDR1 MNHEY and CDR2 SVGAGI. The CDR3 runs to 13 residues. In nucleotides, the CDR3 is TGTGCCAGCAGTTACTCGGAGGCGCAGCCCCAGCATTTT. It specifies CASSYSEAQPQHF.

The chain is built from TRBV27 and TRBJ2-7; 7 positions agree with TRBD2. Germline V lookup: CDR1 MNHEY, CDR2 SMNVEV (reference sequence). Trimming cost V 3 bases and J 3 bases; bases outside gene matches: 5. There are 14 residues in the CDR3. CDR3 sequence reads: CASSFAGVGYEQYF. CDR3 coding DNA: TGTGCCAGCAGTTTCGCGGGGGTGGGCTACGAGCAGTACTTC.

With respect to this clone: This specimen includes other DNA sequences encoding the same CDR3. The chain carries TRBV5-1 and TRBJ2-1; weak D call: TRBD2 (6 bases). CDR3 length: 15 amino acids. Trimming shortened V by 1 base and J by 0 bases, and 8 bases separated the two germline ends. The V gene's germline CDR1 is SGHRS and CDR2 YFSETQ. CDR3 coding DNA: TGCGCCAGCAGCTTGAGACTAGGCTCCTACAATGAGCAGTTCTTC. Amino acid sequence: CASSLRLGSYNEQFF. Full variable domain (missing parts from reference TRBV5-1 and TRBJ2-1): KAGVTQTPRYLIKTRGQQVTLSCSPISGHRSVSWYQQTPGQGLQFLFEYFSETQRNKGNFPGRFSGRQFSNSRSEMNVSTLELGDSALYLCASSLRLGSYNEQFFGPGTRLTVL.

The genes are TRBV9 and TRBJ1-6, with 7 bases identical to TRBD1. J gave up 9 bases and V 5 bases, and 11 bases lay outside the gene matches. Per germline, CDR1 SGDLS and CDR2 YYNGEE. This CDR3 is 15 amino acids long. The CDR3: CASSVAGTVASPLHF. The CDR3 nucleotides read TGTGCCAGCAGTGTTGCCGGGACAGTGGCTTCACCCCTCCACTTT.

This sequence joins TRBV5-1 and TRBJ1-1; 12 nucleotides align to TRBD1. Germline V gene data show CDR1 as SGHRS and CDR2 as YFSETQ. CDR3 length equals 15 residues. With 0 bases clipped from V and 7 bases from J, the junction kept 4 bases outside the gene matches. CDR3 region: CASSLDGTGGNEAFF. As DNA, the CDR3 is TGCGCCAGCAGCTTGGACGGGACAGGGGGCAATGAAGCTTTCTTT.

This chain uses TRBV5-6 with TRBJ2-1; TRBD2 aligns across 10 bases. Germline loops: CDR1 SGHDT, CDR2 YYEEEE. CDR3 length: 16 amino acids. The ends lost 0 bases at V and 9 bases at J; junction bases unmatched: 9. CDR3 region: CASSLAGLAGEGEQFF. The CDR3 DNA reads as TGTGCCAGCAGCTTGGCCGGTCTAGCGGGAGAGGGTGAGCAGTTCTTC.

The J gene is TRBJ1-1, the V gene TRBV7-2, with D perhaps TRBD1 (6 bases). The CDR3 covers 14 residues. Per the germline V gene, CDR1 is SGHTA and CDR2 is FQGNSA. V dropped 5 bases and J dropped 5 bases, with 15 bases sitting between them. The CDR3 DNA is TGTGCCAGCAGCCTCAGAGGGGGGGAGACTGAAGCTTTCTTT. Translating it yields CASSLRGGETEAFF.

The rearrangement links TRBV5-4 to TRBJ2-7; 9 bases are shared with TRBD1. The ends lost 4 bases at V and 5 bases at J; junction bases unmatched: 10. Germline V lookup: CDR1 SGHNT, CDR2 YYREEE (reference sequence). The CDR3 is made up of 15 amino acids. The DNA for the CDR3 is TGTGCCAGCAGCGCGGGGACAGGGAGGGCGGACGAGCAGTACTTC. Encoded protein: CASSAGTGRADEQYF.

The genes are TRBV9 and TRBJ2-1, with 13 bases matching TRBD2. From germline, CDR1 is SGDLS and CDR2 YYNGEE. The CDR3 covers 16 residues. J gave up 7 bases and V 3 bases, and 7 bases lay outside the gene matches. CDR3: CASSDTGTSGANEQFF. The DNA of the CDR3 is TGTGCCAGCAGCGATACCGGGACTAGCGGGGCGAATGAGCAGTTCTTC.

The rearrangement uses TRBV7-3 and TRBJ2-1; the match to TRBD1 covers 7 bases. The germline V gene encodes CDR1 SGHTA and CDR2 FQGTGA. The CDR3 has 15 residues. The V segment lost 3 bases and the J segment 3 bases; nucleotides outside the gene matches: 5. The CDR3 nucleotides are TGTGCCAGCAGCTTCAGACAGGGTATCTACAATGAGCAGTTCTTC. Translated: CASSFRQGIYNEQFF.